The 29 T cell receptor beta chains below were found in one sample sequenced in a study of human T cells and chemical hapten exposure (dated by TCRdb to the early 2020s). Libraries were made using RACE. This sample was sequenced with a NextSeq 500. TCRdb ran its own pipeline on the public reads, namely fastp trimming at Q25 and MiXCR clone calling, and kept in-frame beta chains. All rows with the same CDR3 protein become a single entry with the most common DNA and genes. In this sample the table shows 13,000 to 15,000 distinct CDR3 sequences, roughly 15% of which occur a single time. Roughly 6.8% of the sample goes to the ten largest clones. Taken with the paper, the label for time point translates to: patch test 1, 2 weeks after DPC sensitization. Per the publication, the treatment or condition label means: therapeutic diphenylcyclopropenone sensitization with weekly scalp DPC. Material: whole blood, obtained in connection with sensitization to the hapten diphenylcyclopropenone (DPC). The receptor source for this set is a woman between 25 and 40 years old with alopecia areata. Some clones in this sample may be carry-over from other donors' samples.

This clonotype is medium-sized (0.01 to 0.1%) within its sample. V usage is TRBV6-2 or TRBV6-3 and J usage is TRBJ1-1, with D perhaps matching TRBD1 (5 bases). CDR1 is MNHEY, CDR2 SVGEGT, per germline. The CDR3 has 15 amino acids. Trimming left V 0 bases short and J 6 bases short, with 14 bases between. CDR3 sequence: CASSYSWGRTPEAFF. In nucleotides, the CDR3 is TGTGCCAGCAGTTACTCGTGGGGCCGAACCCCTGAAGCTTTCTTT.

The chain recombines TRBV2 with TRBJ1-1, with D unresolved. The CDR3 has 10 amino acids. Germline CDR1 reads SNHLY; CDR2 reads FYNNEI. Deletions cut 7 bases from V and 9 bases from J, with 9 bases between. CDR3 in DNA: TGTGCCAGCATCGTAGAGAAAGCTTTCTTT. Translating it yields CASIVEKAFF.

The CDR3 DNA follows: TGCAGCGGGGGACACATGAACACTGAAGCTTTCTTT. The encoded protein is CSGGHMNTEAFF. The chain carries TRBV29-1 and TRBJ1-1, with D perhaps matching TRBD1 (6 bases). Germline V lookup: CDR1 SQVTM, CDR2 ANQGSEA. With 7 bases removed from V and 0 bases from J, the gap between germline ends came to 9 bases. CDR3 size: 12 residues.

This clonotype is deemed medium-sized. J is TRBJ2-1 and V is TRBV20-1; no clear D. V was cut by 3 bases and J by 3 bases, with 12 bases left in between. CDR3 length: 14 residues. The germline CDR1 and CDR2 sequences are DFQATT and SNEGSKA (reference sequence). The CDR3 nucleotides are TGCAGTGCTAGTCGCGGTCTAAGCTACAATGAGCAGTTCTTC. The encoded protein is CSASRGLSYNEQFF.

This clonotype was counted many times. The chain links TRBV6-1 to TRBJ1-5; D call uncertain. The CDR3 totals 15 residues. V was cut by 6 bases and J by 1 base, with 13 bases left in between. Germline lookup yields CDR1 MNHNS and CDR2 SASEGT. The CDR3 is CASRKAGNSNQPQHF. CDR3 sequence (DNA): TGTGCCAGCAGGAAGGCGGGGAACAGCAATCAGCCCCAGCATTTT.

This clonotype was seen a handful of times. The chain combines TRBV19 with TRBJ2-3; D may be TRBD2 (8 bases). This CDR3 comprises 16 residues. V was cut by 7 bases and J by 3 bases, with 20 bases left in between. Germline-derived CDR1 and CDR2 are LNHDA and SQIVND (reference sequence). The CDR3 nucleotides are TGTGCCAGTACTTCTTCAGGGGGACTAGATACAGATACGCAGTATTTT. Its protein is CASTSSGGLDTDTQYF.

This clonotype was detected ten times or more. CDR3 loop: CASSYSNREDGWVNTEAFF. CDR3 DNA: TGTGCCAGCAGTTACTCGAACAGGGAGGATGGTTGGGTGAACACTGAAGCTTTCTTT. The chain employs TRBV6-2 or TRBV6-3 and TRBJ1-1; weak D call: TRBD1 (6 bases). The CDR3 sequence is 19 residues long. Trimming pared 0 bases from V and 0 bases from J, leaving 20 bases between. CDR1 is MNHEY, CDR2 SVGEGT, per germline.

This chain connects TRBV6-6 to TRBJ1-1; 9 bases align to TRBD1. The CDR3 runs 16 residues. J was trimmed by 6 bases and V by 6 bases; bases with no gene match: 14. Germline values: CDR1 MNHNY, CDR2 SVGAGI (reference sequence). The CDR3 here is CASSFGAGRQGAEAFF. The CDR3 DNA reads TGTGCCAGCAGCTTCGGGGCCGGGCGACAGGGGGCTGAAGCTTTCTTT.

V is TRBV5-4 and J is TRBJ2-2; weak D call: TRBD2 (6 bases). V lost 3 bases and J lost 2, with 17 bases in between. Looked up from germline, CDR1 is SGHNT and CDR2 is YYREEE (reference sequence). The CDR3 has 17 residues. The CDR3 region is CASSSGQTSPNTGELFF. The CDR3 DNA follows: TGTGCCAGCAGCTCCGGCCAAACTAGCCCCAACACCGGGGAGCTGTTTTTT.

This clonotype is labeled medium-sized (0.01 to 0.1%). This sequence joins TRBV12-3 or TRBV12-4 and TRBJ1-5, with 8 positions matching TRBD1. J was trimmed by 3 bases and V by 1 base; bases with no gene match: 5. CDR3 length: 16 amino acids. The CDR3 DNA sequence: TGTGCCAGCAGTTTAGGGGGGACAGGTATCAATCAGCCCCAGCATTTT. As protein: CASSLGGTGINQPQHF.

The sample holds many counts of this clonotype. The V and J genes are TRBV7-9 and TRBJ2-1, with 8 bases that match TRBD1. The V gene end was trimmed by 1 base and the J gene end by 9 bases; junction bases not matched to a gene: 5. CDR1 is SEHNR and CDR2 is FQNEAQ in the germline V gene (reference sequence). This CDR3 spans 14 amino acids. The CDR3 reads CASSLGQGFSEQFF. The DNA for the CDR3 is TGTGCCAGCAGCTTAGGACAGGGGTTTAGTGAGCAGTTCTTC.

The chain carries TRBV10-3 and TRBJ1-6; D unclear. Between the trimmed V and J ends, which lost 6 bases and 10 bases, there was a span of 16 bases. From germline, CDR1 is ENHRY and CDR2 SYGVKD. There are 14 residues in the CDR3. CDR3 sequence: CAIRFSGDTSPLHF. CDR3 nucleotide sequence: TGTGCCATCAGATTCTCAGGAGATACCTCACCCCTCCACTTT.

The V and J genes are TRBV2 and TRBJ1-2; possible D gene TRBD1, 5 bases. The CDR3 sequence is 16 residues long. Germline V lookup: CDR1 SNHLY, CDR2 FYNNEI. Trimming removed 6 bases from V and 3 bases from J, with 20 bases in between. CDR3 region: CASRPDSGLKDYGYTF. The CDR3 nucleotides read TGTGCCAGCAGGCCCGATTCGGGACTTAAAGACTATGGCTACACCTTC.

This clonotype has a count of ten or more. This sequence joins TRBV14 and TRBJ2-1; D ambiguous. The ends were cut back, 4 bases at V and 2 bases at J, with 12 bases in the middle. This CDR3 contains 15 residues. The V gene's germline CDR1 is SGHDN and CDR2 FVKESK. The CDR3 DNA follows: TGTGCCAGCAGCCGACTTGGCCCGGCCTACAATGAGCAGTTCTTC. Its protein product is CASSRLGPAYNEQFF.

The chain has TRBV20-1 and TRBJ2-7; D not certain. Trimming left V 3 bases short and J 2 bases short, with 8 bases between. This CDR3 has 12 residues. Per germline, CDR1 DFQATT and CDR2 SNEGSKA (reference sequence). The CDR3 nucleotides are TGCAGTGCTAGTGATGAAACCTACGAGCAGTACTTC. It translates to CSASDETYEQYF.

The chain has TRBV18 and TRBJ1-1, with 10 bases fitting TRBD1. The CDR3 loop spans 14 amino acids. CDR1 is KGHSH, CDR2 LQKENI, per germline. V was clipped by 3 bases and J by 4 bases; unmatched bases: 2. CDR3 loop: CASSPGQGTTEAFF. For the CDR3, the DNA is TGTGCCAGCTCACCGGGACAGGGGACCACTGAAGCTTTCTTT.

This clonotype is medium-sized within its sample. This sequence joins TRBV12-3 or TRBV12-4 and TRBJ2-3; D call uncertain. V shed 1 base and J shed 2 bases, with 10 bases lying between them. The CDR3 runs to 15 residues. The CDR3 DNA reads TGTGCCAGCAGTTTAGACACGGCCCCCACAGATACGCAGTATTTT. Its protein product is CASSLDTAPTDTQYF.

This clonotype was seen many times. The chain is built from TRBV24-1 and TRBJ2-3; TRBD2 matches 11 bases. The J segment lost 0 bases and the V segment lost 4 bases, leaving 11 bases of the junction unmatched. Germline-derived CDR1 and CDR2 are KGHDR and SFDVKD. The CDR3 sequence is 19 residues long. In DNA form, the CDR3 reads TGTGCCACCAGTGACGAACATGGGACTAGCGGTCCTAGCACAGATACGCAGTATTTT. Translated: CATSDEHGTSGPSTDTQYF.

In this sample, this clonotype is medium-sized. The V and J genes are TRBV7-9 and TRBJ1-1; the D is unclear. CDR1 and CDR2 (germline): SEHNR, FQNEAQ (reference sequence). V was pared by 5 bases and J by 3 bases, with 7 bases between. The CDR3 extends over 12 amino acids. CDR3 sequence: CASSPTDTEAFF. In DNA, the CDR3 is TGTGCCAGCAGCCCTACGGACACTGAAGCTTTCTTT.

This clonotype was found many times. This chain uses TRBV27 with TRBJ2-2; 7 bases are shared with TRBD1. V lost 4 bases to trimming and J lost 6 bases; unmatched junction nucleotides: 2. The CDR3 is 13 amino acids. Per the germline V gene, CDR1 is MNHEY and CDR2 is SMNVEV (reference sequence). The CDR3 nucleotides read TGTGCCAGCAGTTCAGGGGGTTCCGGGGAGCTGTTTTTT. This codes for CASSSGGSGELFF.

In this sample, this clonotype turned up many times. The chain joins TRBV10-3 to TRBJ1-4, with D possibly TRBD1 on 6 matching bases. The germline V gene encodes CDR1 ENHRY and CDR2 SYGVKD. CDR3 length: 13 amino acids. V lost 6 bases and J lost 4, with 9 bases in between. This chain's CDR3 is CAIRTGLNEKLFF. Written as DNA, the CDR3 is TGTGCCATCAGGACAGGTCTTAATGAAAAACTGTTTTTT.

This clonotype was seen repeatedly, ten times or more. The chain carries TRBV20-1 and TRBJ1-5, with D uncertain. CDR3 length equals 13 residues. Per the germline V gene, CDR1 is DFQATT and CDR2 is SNEGSKA (reference sequence). Trimming left V 0 bases short and J 4 bases short, with 7 bases between. The CDR3 DNA reads as TGCAGTGCTAGAGATTACTTTAATCAGCCCCAGCATTTT. It is translated as CSARDYFNQPQHF.

The rearrangement uses TRBV20-1 and TRBJ2-1, with D perhaps being TRBD1 or TRBD2 (5 bases each). The CDR3 totals 13 residues. The ends were cut back, 0 bases at V and 8 bases at J, with 11 bases in the middle. The germline CDR1 and CDR2 sequences are DFQATT and SNEGSKA (reference sequence). The CDR3 DNA sequence: TGCAGTGCTAGAGATATACGGGGCGATGAGCAGTTCTTC. This encodes CSARDIRGDEQFF.

This clonotype showed up many times. The gene calls are TRBV11-1 and TRBJ2-3; tentatively, D is TRBD2 (5 bases). Germline V gives CDR1 SGHAT, CDR2 FQDESV (reference sequence). The CDR3 covers 16 residues. V lost 5 bases to trimming and J lost 3 bases, with 18 bases between them. The CDR3 bases are TGTGCCAGCAGCCCTGGAGTAGCGCAGCTTACAGATACGCAGTATTTT. It yields the protein CASSPGVAQLTDTQYF. Full variable domain (rest looked up from reference TRBV11-1 and TRBJ2-3): EAEVAQSPRYKITEKSQAVAFWCDPISGHATLYWYRQILGQGPELLVQFQDESVVDDSQLPKDRFSAERLKGVDSTLKIQPAELGDSAMYLCASSPGVAQLTDTQYFGPGTRLTVL.

This clonotype appeared many times. The chain couples TRBV4-3 to TRBJ2-2, with D unresolved. The germline gives CDR1 LGHNA, CDR2 YSLEER. CDR3 length: 15 amino acids. V dropped 0 bases and J dropped 0 bases, with 5 bases sitting between them. This chain's CDR3 is CASSQETPNTGELFF. For the CDR3, the DNA is TGCGCCAGCAGCCAAGAGACACCGAACACCGGGGAGCTGTTTTTT.

This clonotype was found many times. V usage is TRBV12-3 or TRBV12-4 and J usage is TRBJ2-5, with a tentative D call TRBD2 (5 bases). Trimming pared 3 bases from V and 0 bases from J, leaving 14 bases between. The CDR3 spans 16 residues. DNA of the CDR3: TGTGCCAGCAGTTTCAGGCTAGCAAAACACCAAGAGACCCAGTACTTC. Protein product: CASSFRLAKHQETQYF.

This clonotype has ten or more counts. The CDR3 DNA reads as TGCGCCAGCAGCCAAGATGTGATCGCGCCGGAACGTGGCTACACCTTC. This encodes CASSQDVIAPERGYTF. This chain uses TRBV4-3 with TRBJ1-2; D unclear. V lost 0 bases, J lost 7 bases, and 18 bases lay in between. Per germline, CDR1 LGHNA and CDR2 YSLEER. The CDR3 spans 16 residues.

This clonotype occurred many times. CDR3 region: CASRTGDNTEAFF. CDR3 DNA: TGCGCCAGCAGGACAGGAGATAACACTGAAGCTTTCTTT. This chain joins TRBV5-1 and TRBJ1-1; a weak D match, TRBD1 (6 bases). Germline V gene lookup returns CDR1 SGHRS and CDR2 YFSETQ. V lost 5 bases to trimming and J lost 2 bases, with 10 bases between them. The CDR3 contains 13 residues.

The count of this clonotype is one. This chain links TRBV18 with TRBJ1-4, with D unclear. CDR3 size: 15 residues. Germline CDR1 and CDR2: KGHSH and LQKENI. V was clipped by 2 bases and J by 1 base, with 8 bases between them. In DNA, the CDR3 is TGTGCCAGCTCACCAGGAGTAGGAACTAATGAAAAACTGTTTTTT. Translation: CASSPGVGTNEKLFF.